These 18 T cell receptor beta chains were sequenced from one sample in a study of blood T cells in healthy people across ages. Using a J-beta primer mix together with a sample-barcoded 5' primer, a second PCR was run for roughly 7 to 12 cycles. TCRdb itself ran the 5' RACE reads through MiXCR, one entry per CDR3 protein. The sample shows approximately 600,000 distinct CDR3 sequences, roughly 53% of them seen only once. The sample taken for sequencing was blood. The receptor set was obtained from a man aged 55 to 69 in good health.

This clonotype has more than one count but fewer than ten. The rearrangement links TRBV20-1 to TRBJ1-2; 8 bases are a match to TRBD1. The V and J ends lost 6 bases and 2 bases, in that order; junction bases with no gene match: 11. The CDR3 is 15 amino acids. From germline, CDR1 is DFQATT and CDR2 SNEGSKA (reference sequence). CDR3 region: CSAPGQARVNYGYTF. In DNA, the CDR3 is TGCAGTGCGCCGGGACAGGCCAGGGTCAACTATGGCTACACCTTC.

This clonotype was picked up a small number of times. This chain joins TRBV24-1 and TRBJ2-1; D gene ambiguous. CDR1 KGHDR and CDR2 SFDVKD come from the germline V gene. The CDR3 is 14 amino acids. V was clipped by 3 bases and J by 5 bases, with 10 bases between them. The CDR3 DNA follows: TGTGCCACCAGTGATGTGGGAAGCAACAATGAGCAGTTCTTC. Translated: CATSDVGSNNEQFF.

This chain joins TRBV4-2 and TRBJ1-2; the D is unclear. Germline V gene data show CDR1 as LGHNA and CDR2 as YNFKEQ. The CDR3 extends over 15 amino acids. V was clipped by 0 bases and J by 2 bases, with 10 bases between them. This CDR3 reads CASSQEVRENYGYTF. Here the CDR3 DNA reads TGTGCCAGCAGCCAAGAGGTTAGGGAAAACTATGGCTACACCTTC.

This clonotype was seen a handful of times. The chain is built from TRBV27 and TRBJ2-3; weak D call: TRBD2 (6 bases). CDR3 length equals 15 residues. V lost 3 bases and J lost 1, with 11 bases in between. Germline CDR1 and CDR2: MNHEY and SMNVEV (reference sequence). DNA of the CDR3: TGTGCCAGCAGTTTGGCGGGACCGGGCACAGATACGCAGTATTTT. Protein sequence: CASSLAGPGTDTQYF.

The V and J genes are TRBV20-1 and TRBJ2-5, with D possibly being TRBD2 (6 bases). The V end was cut by 6 bases, the J end by 3 bases, with 11 bases between. Germline CDR1 DFQATT, CDR2 SNEGSKA (reference sequence). The CDR3 is 12 amino acids. Here the CDR3 reads CSAGEAEETQYF. In nucleotides, the CDR3 is TGCAGTGCAGGGGAGGCAGAAGAGACCCAGTACTTC.

The chain recombines TRBV4-2 with TRBJ2-7; 7 bases fit TRBD2. CDR1 LGHNA and CDR2 YNFKEQ come from the germline V gene. The CDR3 sequence is 15 residues long. V shed 0 bases, J shed 5 bases, and the junction held 7 bases outside the gene matches. CDR3 in DNA: TGTGCCAGCAGCCAAGATCTGGGGGGGTTGCACGAGCAGTACTTC. Residues: CASSQDLGGLHEQYF.

The V gene is TRBV20-1, the J gene TRBJ2-5, with D possibly being TRBD1 or TRBD2 (7 bases each). This CDR3 contains 16 residues. V dropped 1 base and J dropped 2 bases, with 17 bases sitting between them. Germline V lookup: CDR1 DFQATT, CDR2 SNEGSKA (reference sequence). As DNA, the CDR3 is TGCAGTGCTAGAGTTCAGGGGGGGAACCTTCAAGAGACCCAGTACTTC. It translates to CSARVQGGNLQETQYF.

The rearrangement links TRBV27 to TRBJ1-6; weak D call: TRBD1 (6 bases). CDR1 and CDR2 from the germline V gene are MNHEY and SMNVEV (reference sequence). Trimming shortened V by 0 bases and J by 14 bases, and 17 bases separated the two germline ends. CDR3 length: 15 amino acids. This chain's CDR3 is CASSLSDRNRCSLHF. The CDR3 DNA reads TGTGCCAGCAGTTTATCCGACAGGAACCGCTGTTCCCTCCACTTT.

The chain recombines TRBV4-1 with TRBJ1-2; D might be TRBD1 (5 bases). Germline V gene lookup returns CDR1 MGHRA and CDR2 YSYEKL. Trimming stripped 1 base from V and 1 base from J, with 10 bases between. This CDR3 has 15 residues. The CDR3 is CASSQVGGSNYGYTF. The CDR3 DNA reads TGCGCCAGCAGCCAAGTTGGGGGAAGTAACTATGGCTACACCTTC.

The count of this clonotype is one. The chain combines TRBV5-1 with TRBJ2-5, with D unresolved. Trimming pared 6 bases from V and 5 bases from J, leaving 17 bases between. This CDR3 is built from 14 residues. Germline V gene sequence: CDR1 SGHRS, CDR2 YFSETQ. For the CDR3, the DNA is TGCGCCAGCACCACACAGTCCCATTCGGAGACCCAGTACTTC. This sequence encodes CASTTQSHSETQYF.

The J gene is TRBJ1-2, the V gene TRBV7-9; D uncertain. The CDR3 covers 14 residues. V was clipped by 1 base and J by 3 bases, with 9 bases between them. Germline assignment: CDR1 SEHNR and CDR2 FQNEAQ (reference sequence). CDR3 DNA sequence: TGTGCCAGCAGCTTAGGAGGGCCGGACTATGGCTACACCTTC. The encoded protein is CASSLGGPDYGYTF.

The chain combines TRBV12-3 or TRBV12-4 with TRBJ1-1, with D possibly matching TRBD1 (5 bases). The germline V and J ends were trimmed by 5 bases and 1 base, with 11 bases remaining between them. The CDR3 consists of 14 residues. The CDR3 here is CASSAGGANTEAFF. CDR3 DNA: TGTGCCAGCAGTGCCGGGGGTGCGAACACTGAAGCTTTCTTT.

The chain employs TRBV29-1 and TRBJ2-1; 8 bases align to TRBD2. The CDR3 is made up of 13 amino acids. Germline lookup yields CDR1 SQVTM and CDR2 ANQGSEA. The V and J ends lost 1 base and 4 bases, in that order; junction bases with no gene match: 0. CDR3: CSVEASGYNEQFF. In nucleotides, the CDR3 is TGCAGCGTTGAAGCTAGCGGGTACAATGAGCAGTTCTTC.

This clonotype was found a few times. The chain joins TRBV6-6 to TRBJ2-7; D not resolved. The CDR3 spans 14 residues. The V gene lost 5 bases and the J gene lost 3 bases, with 14 bases spanning the gap. Germline assignment: CDR1 MNHNY and CDR2 SVGAGI (reference sequence). The CDR3 region is CASSLGKEVYEQYF. CDR3 DNA: TGTGCCAGCAGTCTGGGGAAGGAAGTCTACGAGCAGTACTTC.

The genes are TRBV12-3 or TRBV12-4 and TRBJ1-6; maybe TRBD1 (5 bases). This CDR3 has 18 residues. With 4 bases removed from V and 4 bases from J, the gap between germline ends came to 20 bases. The CDR3: CASSWVTAGTRYNSPLHF. CDR3 bases: TGTGCCAGCAGTTGGGTGACAGCGGGAACCCGTTATAATTCACCCCTCCACTTT.

This clonotype occurred once. The chain combines TRBV27 with TRBJ1-2; 9 positions match TRBD1. There are 14 residues in the CDR3. V lost 6 bases, J lost 6 bases, and 8 bases stayed unmatched. From germline, CDR1 is MNHEY and CDR2 SMNVEV (reference sequence). The CDR3 sequence is CASSQDRGRHGYTF. CDR3 nucleotides: TGTGCCAGCAGCCAGGACAGGGGACGACATGGCTACACCTTC.

The chain uses TRBV27 and TRBJ2-7; either TRBD1 or TRBD2 may fit D (7 bases each). Germline CDR1 and CDR2: MNHEY and SMNVEV (reference sequence). Trimming shortened V by 2 bases and J by 1 base, and 9 bases separated the two germline ends. The CDR3 extends over 14 amino acids. Here the CDR3 reads CASSLQGGSYEQYF. Here the CDR3 DNA reads TGTGCCAGCAGTTTACAGGGGGGGTCCTACGAGCAGTACTTC.

The rearrangement links TRBV4-1 to TRBJ2-1, with D perhaps given as TRBD1 or TRBD2 (5 bases each). Trimming removed 4 bases at V and 7 bases at J, with 29 bases between. CDR3 size: 19 residues. Germline V gene data show CDR1 as MGHRA and CDR2 as YSYEKL. The CDR3 is CASSLLSTQGRVSGNEQFF. CDR3 bases: TGCGCCAGCAGCCTCCTTTCCACCCAGGGACGAGTGTCGGGAAATGAGCAGTTCTTC.